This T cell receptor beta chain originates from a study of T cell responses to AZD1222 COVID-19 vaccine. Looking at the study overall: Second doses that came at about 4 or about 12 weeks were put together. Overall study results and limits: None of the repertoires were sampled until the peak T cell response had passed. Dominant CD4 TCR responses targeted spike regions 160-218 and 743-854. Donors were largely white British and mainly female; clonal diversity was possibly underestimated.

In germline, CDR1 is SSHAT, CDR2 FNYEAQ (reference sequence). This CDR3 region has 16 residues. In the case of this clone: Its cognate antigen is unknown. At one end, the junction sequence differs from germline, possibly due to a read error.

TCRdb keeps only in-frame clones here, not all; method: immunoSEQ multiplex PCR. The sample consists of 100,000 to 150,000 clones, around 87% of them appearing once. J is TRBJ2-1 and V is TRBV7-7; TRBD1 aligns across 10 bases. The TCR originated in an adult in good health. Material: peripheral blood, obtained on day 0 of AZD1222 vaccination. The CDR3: CASSLGDRGDYNEQFF. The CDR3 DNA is TGTGCTAGCAGCTTAGGGGACAGGGGCGATTACAATGAGCAGTTCTTC.